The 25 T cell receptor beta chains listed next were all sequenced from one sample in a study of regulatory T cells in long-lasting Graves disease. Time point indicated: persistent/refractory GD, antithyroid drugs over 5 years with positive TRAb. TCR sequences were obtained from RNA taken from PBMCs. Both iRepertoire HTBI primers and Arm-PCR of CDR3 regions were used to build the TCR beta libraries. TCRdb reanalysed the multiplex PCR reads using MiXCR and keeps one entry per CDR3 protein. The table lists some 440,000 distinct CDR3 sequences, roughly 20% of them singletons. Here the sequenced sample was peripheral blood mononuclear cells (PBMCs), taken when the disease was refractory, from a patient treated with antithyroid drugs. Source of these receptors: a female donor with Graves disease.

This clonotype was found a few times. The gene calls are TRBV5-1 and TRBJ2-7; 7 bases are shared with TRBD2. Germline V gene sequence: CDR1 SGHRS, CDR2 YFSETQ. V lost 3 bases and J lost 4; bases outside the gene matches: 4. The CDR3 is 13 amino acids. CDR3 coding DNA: TGCGCCAGCAGCTGGCGGGAGCGGTACGAGCAGTACTTC. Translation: CASSWRERYEQYF.

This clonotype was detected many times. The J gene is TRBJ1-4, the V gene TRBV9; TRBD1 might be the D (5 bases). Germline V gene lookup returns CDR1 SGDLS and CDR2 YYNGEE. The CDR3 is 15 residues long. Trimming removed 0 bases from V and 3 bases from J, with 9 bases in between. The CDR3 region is CASSVAGGANEKLFF. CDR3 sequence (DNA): TGTGCCAGCAGCGTAGCCGGGGGAGCTAATGAAAAACTGTTTTTT.

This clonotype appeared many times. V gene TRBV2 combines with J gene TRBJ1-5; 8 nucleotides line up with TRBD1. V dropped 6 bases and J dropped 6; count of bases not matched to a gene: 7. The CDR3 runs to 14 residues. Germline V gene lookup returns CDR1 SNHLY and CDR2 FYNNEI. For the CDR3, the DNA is TGTGCCAGCAGGACAGGGACAGGTGCTCAGCCCCAGCATTTT. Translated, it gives CASRTGTGAQPQHF.

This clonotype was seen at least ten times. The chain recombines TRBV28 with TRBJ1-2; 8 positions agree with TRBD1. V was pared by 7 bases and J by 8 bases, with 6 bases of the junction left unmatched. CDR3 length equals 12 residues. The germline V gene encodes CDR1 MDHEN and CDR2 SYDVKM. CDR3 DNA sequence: TGTGCCAGCACCGCAGGGGGCCGCGGCTACACCTTC. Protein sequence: CASTAGGRGYTF.

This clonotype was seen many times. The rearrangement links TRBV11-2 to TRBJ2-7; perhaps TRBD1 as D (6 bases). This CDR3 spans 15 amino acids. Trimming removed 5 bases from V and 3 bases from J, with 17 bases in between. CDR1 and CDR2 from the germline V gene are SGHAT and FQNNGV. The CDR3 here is CASSPDVGHGYEQYF. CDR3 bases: TGTGCCAGCAGCCCAGATGTGGGACACGGCTACGAGCAGTACTTC.

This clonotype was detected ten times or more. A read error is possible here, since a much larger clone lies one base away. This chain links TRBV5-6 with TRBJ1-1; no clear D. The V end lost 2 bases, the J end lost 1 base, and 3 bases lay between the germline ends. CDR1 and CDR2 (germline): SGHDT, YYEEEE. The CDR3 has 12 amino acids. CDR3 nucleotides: TGTGCCAGCAGCTTCCAGAACACTGAAGCTTTCTTT. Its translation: CASSFQNTEAFF. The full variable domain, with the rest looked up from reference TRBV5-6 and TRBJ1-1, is DAGVTQSPTHLIKTRGQQVTLRCSPKSGHDTVSWYQQALGQGPQFIFQYYEEEERQRGNFPDRFSGHQFPNYSSELNVNALLLGDSALYLCASSFQNTEAFFGQGTRLTVV.

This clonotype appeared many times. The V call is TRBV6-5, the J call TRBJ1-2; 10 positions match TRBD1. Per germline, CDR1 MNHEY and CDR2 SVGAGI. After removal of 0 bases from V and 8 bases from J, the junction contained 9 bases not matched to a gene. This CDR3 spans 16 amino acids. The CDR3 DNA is TGTGCCAGCAGTTACTCGCGGACAGGGGGACTTCAAGGCTACACCTTC. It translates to CASSYSRTGGLQGYTF.

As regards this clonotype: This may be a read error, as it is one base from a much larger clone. CDR3: CSARDGVKVPEAFF. In DNA, the CDR3 is TGCAGTGCTAGAGATGGCGTCAAAGTCCCTGAAGCTTTCTTT. This chain joins TRBV20-1 and TRBJ1-1, with D uncertain. This CDR3 is 14 amino acids long. With 0 bases removed from V and 6 bases from J, the gap between germline ends came to 14 bases. Germline V CDR1 and CDR2: DFQATT, SNEGSKA (reference sequence).

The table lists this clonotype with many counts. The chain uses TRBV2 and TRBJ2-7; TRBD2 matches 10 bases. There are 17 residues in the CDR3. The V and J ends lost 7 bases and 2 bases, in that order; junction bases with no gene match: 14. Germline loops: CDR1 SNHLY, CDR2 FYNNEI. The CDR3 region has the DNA TGTGCCAGCAACGGACTAGCGGTGGAGCGTAATCCCTACGAGCAGTACTTC. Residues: CASNGLAVERNPYEQYF.

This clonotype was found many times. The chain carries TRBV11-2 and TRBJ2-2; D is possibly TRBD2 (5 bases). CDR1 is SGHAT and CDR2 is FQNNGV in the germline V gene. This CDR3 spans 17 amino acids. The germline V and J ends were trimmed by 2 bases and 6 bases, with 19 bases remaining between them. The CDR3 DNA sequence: TGTGCCAGCAGCTTATCGTGGCAGGACGGGATGGCCGGGGAGCTGTTTTTT. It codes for CASSLSWQDGMAGELFF.

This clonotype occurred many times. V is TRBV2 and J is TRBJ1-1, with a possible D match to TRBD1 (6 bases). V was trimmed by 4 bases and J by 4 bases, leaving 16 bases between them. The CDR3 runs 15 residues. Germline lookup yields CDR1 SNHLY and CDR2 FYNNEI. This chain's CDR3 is CASSGWPGASTEAFF. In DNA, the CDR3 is TGTGCCAGCAGTGGATGGCCAGGGGCGAGCACTGAAGCTTTCTTT.

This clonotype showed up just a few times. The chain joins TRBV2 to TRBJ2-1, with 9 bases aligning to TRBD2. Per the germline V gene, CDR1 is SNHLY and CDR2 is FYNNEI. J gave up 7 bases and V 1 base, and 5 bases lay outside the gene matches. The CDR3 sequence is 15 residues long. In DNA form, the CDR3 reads TGTGCCAGCAGTGAAGAAAGCGGGAGGCGGAATGAGCAGTTCTTC. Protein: CASSEESGRRNEQFF.

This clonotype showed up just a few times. As DNA, the CDR3 is TGTGCCAGCAGTTCAAAGAATGATTTACTAGCGGGAGCCCCGCGGGGGGAGCTGTTTTTT. Amino acid sequence: CASSSKNDLLAGAPRGELFF. V usage is TRBV12-3 or TRBV12-4 and J usage is TRBJ2-2, with 11 nucleotides matching TRBD2. The CDR3 has 20 residues. J was trimmed by 8 bases and V by 4 bases; bases with no gene match: 21.

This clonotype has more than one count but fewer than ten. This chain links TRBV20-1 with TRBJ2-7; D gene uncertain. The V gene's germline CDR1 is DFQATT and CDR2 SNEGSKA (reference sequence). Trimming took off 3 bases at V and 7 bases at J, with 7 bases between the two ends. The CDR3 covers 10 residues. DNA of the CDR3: TGCAGTGCTAGGTGGGCAGAGCAGTACTTC. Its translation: CSARWAEQYF.

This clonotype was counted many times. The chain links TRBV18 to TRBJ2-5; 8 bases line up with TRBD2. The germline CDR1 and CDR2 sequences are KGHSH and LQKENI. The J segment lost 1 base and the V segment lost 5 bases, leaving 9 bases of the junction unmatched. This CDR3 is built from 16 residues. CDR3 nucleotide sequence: TGTGCCAGCTCATCGGGACTAGGGGGGTTCCAAGAGACCCAGTACTTC. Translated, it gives CASSSGLGGFQETQYF.

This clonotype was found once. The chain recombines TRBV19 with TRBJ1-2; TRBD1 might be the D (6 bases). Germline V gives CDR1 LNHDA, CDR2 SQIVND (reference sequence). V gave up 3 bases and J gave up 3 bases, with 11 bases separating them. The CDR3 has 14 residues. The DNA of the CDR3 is TGTGCCAGTAGTATTCGGTCAGGGGACTATGGCTACACCTTC. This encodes CASSIRSGDYGYTF.

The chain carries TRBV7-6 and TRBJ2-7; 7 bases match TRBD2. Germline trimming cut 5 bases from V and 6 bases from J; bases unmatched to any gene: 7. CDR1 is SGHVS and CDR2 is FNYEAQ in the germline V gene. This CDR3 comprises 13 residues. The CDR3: CASSTRGVGEQYF. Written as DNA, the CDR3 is TGTGCCAGCAGCACCCGGGGGGTTGGCGAGCAGTACTTC.

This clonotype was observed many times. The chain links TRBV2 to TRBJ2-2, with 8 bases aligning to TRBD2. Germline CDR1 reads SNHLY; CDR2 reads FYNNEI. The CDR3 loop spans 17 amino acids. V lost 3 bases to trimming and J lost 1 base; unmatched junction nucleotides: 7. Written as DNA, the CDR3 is TGTGCCAGCAGTGATGGGGGACTAGAAAGGAACACCGGGGAGCTGTTTTTT. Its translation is CASSDGGLERNTGELFF.

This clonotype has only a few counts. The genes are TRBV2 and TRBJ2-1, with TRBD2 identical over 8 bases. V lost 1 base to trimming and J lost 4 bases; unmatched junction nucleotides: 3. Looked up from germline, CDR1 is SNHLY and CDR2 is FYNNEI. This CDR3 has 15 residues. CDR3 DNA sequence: TGTGCCAGCAGTGAAGAACTAGCGGTTTACAATGAGCAGTTCTTC. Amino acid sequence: CASSEELAVYNEQFF.

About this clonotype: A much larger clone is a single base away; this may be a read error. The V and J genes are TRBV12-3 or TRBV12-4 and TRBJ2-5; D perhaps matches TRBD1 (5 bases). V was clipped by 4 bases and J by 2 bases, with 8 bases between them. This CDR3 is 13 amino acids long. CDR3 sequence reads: CASSWRQQETQYF. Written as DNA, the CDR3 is TGTGCCAGCAGTTGGAGACAGCAAGAGACCCAGTACTTC.

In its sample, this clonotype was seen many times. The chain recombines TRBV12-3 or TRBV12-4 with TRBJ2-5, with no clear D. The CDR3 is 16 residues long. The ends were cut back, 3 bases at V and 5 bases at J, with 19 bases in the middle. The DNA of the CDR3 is TGTGCCAGCAGTTTTCTGAGTCCAAGCCTCGGGGAGACCCAGTACTTC. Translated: CASSFLSPSLGETQYF.

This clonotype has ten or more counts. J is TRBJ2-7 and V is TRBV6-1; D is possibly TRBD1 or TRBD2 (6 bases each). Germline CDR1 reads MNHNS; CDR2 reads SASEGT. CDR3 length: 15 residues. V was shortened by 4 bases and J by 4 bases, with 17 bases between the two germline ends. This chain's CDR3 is CASSVAGQGIYEQYF. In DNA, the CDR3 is TGTGCCAGCAGTGTTGCGGGGCAGGGGATATACGAGCAGTACTTC.

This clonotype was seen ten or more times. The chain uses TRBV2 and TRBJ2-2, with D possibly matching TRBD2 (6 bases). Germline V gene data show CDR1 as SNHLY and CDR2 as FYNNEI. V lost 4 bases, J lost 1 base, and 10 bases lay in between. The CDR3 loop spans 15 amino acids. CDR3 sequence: CASSGTTLNTGELFF. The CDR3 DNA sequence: TGTGCCAGCAGTGGGACTACCCTGAACACCGGGGAGCTGTTTTTT.

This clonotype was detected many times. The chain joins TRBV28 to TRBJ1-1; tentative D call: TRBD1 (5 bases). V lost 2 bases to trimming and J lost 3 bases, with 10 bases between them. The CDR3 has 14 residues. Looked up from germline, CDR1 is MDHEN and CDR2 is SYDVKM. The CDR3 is CASSLTGRHTEAFF. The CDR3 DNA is TGTGCCAGCAGTTTAACAGGTCGGCACACTGAAGCTTTCTTT.

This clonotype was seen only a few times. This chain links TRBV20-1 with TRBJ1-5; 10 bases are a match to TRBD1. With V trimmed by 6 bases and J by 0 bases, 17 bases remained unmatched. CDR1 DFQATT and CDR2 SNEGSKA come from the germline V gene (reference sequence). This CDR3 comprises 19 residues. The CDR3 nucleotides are TGCAGTGCCACATACTGGGGGGACAGGGGCTTGGATAGCAATCAGCCCCAGCATTTT. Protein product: CSATYWGDRGLDSNQPQHF.